This entry lists 6 T cell receptor beta chains sequenced from one sample in a study of shared clonotypes between healthy human individuals. Sequenced by immunoSEQ multiplex PCR; TCRdb stores in-frame clones only, minus some. The table shows approximately 2,300,000 clones, with 92% occurring only once. The sample consisted of naive CD4+ T cells from PBMCs. Subset here: CD45RA+ positively selected. Source of these receptors: a man between 18 and 29 years old in good health. Some clones in this sample may be carry-over from other donors' samples.

In its sample, this clone was seen once. This chain uses TRBV28 with TRBJ1-3; 7 nucleotides match TRBD1. The trim removed 2 bases at V and 4 bases at J, leaving 11 bases unmatched. The V gene's germline CDR1 is MDHEN and CDR2 SYDVKM. This CDR3 spans 17 amino acids. The CDR3: CASSLRVDRVSGNTIYF. The CDR3 region has the DNA TGTGCCAGCAGTTTAAGGGTCGACAGGGTGTCGGGAAACACCATATATTTT.

This chain joins TRBV5-4 and TRBJ2-7; TRBD1 agrees at 10 bases. CDR1 SGHNT and CDR2 YYREEE come from the germline V gene (reference sequence). V gave up 4 bases and J gave up 1 base; unmatched junction bases: 5. This CDR3 has 15 residues. Here the CDR3 reads CASSGGTGASYEQYF. CDR3 nucleotide sequence: TGTGCCAGCAGCGGCGGGACAGGGGCTTCCTACGAGCAGTACTTC. Using reference TRBV5-4 and TRBJ2-7 for the parts outside the CDR3, the full variable domain is ETGVTQSPTHLIKTRGQQVTLRCSSQSGHNTVSWYQQALGQGPQFIFQYYREEENGRGNFPPRFSGLQFPNYSSELNVNALELDDSALYLCASSGGTGASYEQYFGPGTRLTVT.

This chain joins TRBV5-4 and TRBJ2-7, with 13 bases matching TRBD2. Losses at the gene ends were 4 bases for V and 6 bases for J; bases not matched to a gene: 7. The CDR3 loop spans 15 amino acids. CDR1 and CDR2 from the germline V gene are SGHNT and YYREEE (reference sequence). As DNA, the CDR3 is TGTGCCAGCAGCGTAGGACTAGCGGGAGCGGGCGAGCAGTACTTC. Amino acids: CASSVGLAGAGEQYF.

Comment on this clone: This sample includes further DNA sequences coding for the same CDR3. The CDR3 is CASSPTRGDTEAFF. The CDR3 nucleotides are TGTGCCAGCTCCCCGACAAGGGGTGACACTGAAGCTTTCTTT. The rearrangement links TRBV18 to TRBJ1-1, with a weak D call TRBD1 (5 bases). Deletions cut 6 bases from V and 3 bases from J, with 14 bases between. This CDR3 contains 14 residues. Germline CDR1 and CDR2: KGHSH and LQKENI. Variable domain in full (rest from reference TRBV18 and TRBJ1-1): NAGVMQNPRHLVRRRGQEARLRCSPMKGHSHVYWYRQLPEEGLKFMVYLQKENIIDESGMPKERFSAEFPKEGPSILRIQQVVRGDSAAYFCASSPTRGDTEAFFGQGTRLTVV.

The CDR3 protein is CASSQVGVAVGTEAFF. CDR3 sequence (DNA): TGTGCCAGCAGCCAAGTAGGGGTAGCGGTCGGCACTGAAGCTTTCTTT. The rearrangement links TRBV4-2 to TRBJ1-1; perhaps TRBD1 as D (5 bases). V was pared by 1 base and J by 4 bases, with 16 bases between. Per the germline V gene, CDR1 is LGHNA and CDR2 is YNFKEQ. The CDR3 contains 16 residues.

The genes are TRBV6-1 and TRBJ2-5; no clear D. The V and J ends lost 5 bases and 2 bases respectively, with 12 bases between them. The CDR3 is made up of 14 amino acids. Germline V lookup: CDR1 MNHNS, CDR2 SASEGT. CDR3 sequence (DNA): TGTGCCAGCAGTCCTCCCTCCATGCAAGAGACCCAGTACTTC. Translating it yields CASSPPSMQETQYF.